This record concerns one T cell receptor (beta chain) sequence. The CDR3 length is 15 residues. CDR1 and CDR2 (germline): SGHDT, YYEEEE. The V gene end was trimmed by 3 bases and the J gene end by 2 bases; junction bases not matched to a gene: 5. The source of the sample is a study of blood T cell repertoires in COVID-19. Data came from immunoSEQ multiplex PCR; TCRdb stores just in-frame clones and leaves some out. Seen here are 150,000 to 160,000 clones, roughly 83% observed once, and the top ten hold about 29%. Sequenced sample: peripheral blood. The source of this sequence is a woman aged 55-70 years with acute or convalescent COVID-19. The chain carries TRBV5-6 and TRBJ1-2; 9 bases line up with TRBD1. The CDR3, as DNA: TGTGCCAGCAGCTGGGGGGACAGGGCGAACTATGGCTACACCTTC. This gives the protein CASSWGDRANYGYTF.